Below, one T cell receptor beta chain is given with its context. What it recognizes is unknown. The data are from a study of T cell responses to AZD1222 COVID-19 vaccine. Study conclusions and caveats: The study reported that nearly half of spike-specific TCRs target unmutated variant regions.

CDR3 length: 15 amino acids. Germline lookup yields CDR1 SNHLY and CDR2 FYNNEI. The V gene end was trimmed by 6 bases and the J gene end by 0 bases; junction bases not matched to a gene: 3. TCRdb's copy holds only in-frame clones and misses some; the assay was immunoSEQ multiplex PCR. The table lists roughly 190,000 clones, 80% to 95% of them singletons. The source of this sequence is an adult in good health. The chain joins TRBV2 to TRBJ2-7, with 12 nucleotides matching TRBD2. Source: peripheral blood, taken on day 0 of AZD1222 vaccination. The CDR3 is CASSGLAGLSYEQYF. The CDR3 DNA is TGTGCCAGCAGCGGACTAGCGGGGCTCTCCTACGAGCAGTACTTC.